Following are 28 T cell receptor beta chains from one sample sequenced in a study of OX40 agonist ivuxolimab in advanced cancers. To prepare the library, the immunoSEQ multiplex PCR assay was applied. TCRdb took this table from immuneACCESS and kept in-frame rearrangements with V and J called. Such tables lack part of the clones; where checked against another copy, unresolved V genes explain under half of the gap, and the rest is unexplained. The sample records around 84,000 clones, roughly 90% of which are singletons. The ten largest clones add up to 0.15% to 0.2% of the sample. The source was CD4+ or CD8+ T cells sorted from blood, collected in a trial of the OX40 agonist ivuxolimab. These receptors originate from an adult with an advanced solid tumor such as melanoma, head and neck, liver or kidney cancer.

V gene TRBV5-1 combines with J gene TRBJ2-7, with TRBD2 as a possible D gene (5 bases). V was clipped by 0 bases and J by 3 bases, with 13 bases between them. The germline gives CDR1 SGHRS, CDR2 YFSETQ. The CDR3 sequence is 15 residues long. The CDR3 DNA reads as TGCGCCAGCAGCTTGGCCGAAGGACTCCTCTACGAGCAGTACTTC. Its translation is CASSLAEGLLYEQYF.

This clone came up a few times. This rearrangement joins TRBV19 to TRBJ2-3, with 8 bases fitting TRBD2. This CDR3 is built from 14 residues. Germline trimming cut 5 bases from V and 5 bases from J; bases unmatched to any gene: 6. The V gene's germline CDR1 is LNHDA and CDR2 SQIVND (reference sequence). CDR3 bases: TGTGCCAGTAGTTTCGGGGGGGCCGTAGATACGCAGTATTTT. The encoded protein is CASSFGGAVDTQYF.

The chain combines TRBV19 with TRBJ1-5; D may be TRBD1 (6 bases). Per germline, CDR1 LNHDA and CDR2 SQIVND (reference sequence). The germline V and J ends were trimmed by 3 bases and 4 bases, with 13 bases remaining between them. This CDR3 spans 15 amino acids. The CDR3 DNA reads TGTGCCAGTAGTATCGGACAGCTGACAAATCAGCCCCAGCATTTT. Its translation is CASSIGQLTNQPQHF.

The rearrangement links TRBV11-2 to TRBJ2-7, with 12 positions matching TRBD2. V dropped 3 bases and J dropped 0; count of bases not matched to a gene: 6. There are 17 residues in the CDR3. CDR1 is SGHAT and CDR2 is FQNNGV in the germline V gene. CDR3 in amino acids: CASSFTSGGSRSYEQYF. The CDR3 DNA reads as TGTGCCAGCAGCTTTACTAGCGGGGGGTCCCGCTCCTACGAGCAGTACTTC.

This chain joins TRBV5-4 and TRBJ2-7; 10 bases match TRBD1. From germline, CDR1 is SGHNT and CDR2 YYREEE (reference sequence). CDR3 length: 14 amino acids. J was trimmed by 3 bases and V by 5 bases; bases with no gene match: 5. The CDR3 reads CASRSRDRGYEQYF. The CDR3 DNA sequence: TGTGCCAGCAGATCCCGGGACAGGGGCTACGAGCAGTACTTC.

This rearrangement joins TRBV19 to TRBJ1-4; D not certain. The CDR3 consists of 15 residues. Germline CDR1 and CDR2: LNHDA and SQIVND (reference sequence). Trimming took off 6 bases at V and 7 bases at J, with 18 bases between the two ends. The CDR3 protein is CASSSYARGTEKLFF. The DNA of the CDR3 is TGTGCCAGTAGCTCGTACGCCCGAGGCACTGAAAAACTGTTTTTT. The whole variable domain, remainder taken from reference TRBV19 and TRBJ1-4, is DGGITQSPKYLFRKEGQNVTLSCEQNLNHDAMYWYRQDPGQGLRLIYYSQIVNDFQKGDIAEGYSVSREKKESFPLTVTSAQKNPTAFYLCASSSYARGTEKLFFGSGTQLSVL.

The chain links TRBV11-2 to TRBJ2-7, with a weak D call TRBD1 (5 bases). CDR1 is SGHAT, CDR2 FQNNGV, per germline. V lost 2 bases to trimming and J lost 3 bases, with 11 bases between them. The CDR3 has 14 amino acids. The CDR3 DNA sequence: TGTGCCAGCAGCTTACTTCGGCAGGGCTACGAGCAGTACTTC. It yields the protein CASSLLRQGYEQYF.

This clone was recorded only once. The V and J genes are TRBV10-3 and TRBJ2-1, with TRBD1 identical over 7 bases. The CDR3 sequence is 15 residues long. From germline, CDR1 is ENHRY and CDR2 SYGVKD. J gave up 5 bases and V 6 bases, and 10 bases lay outside the gene matches. DNA of the CDR3: TGTGCCATCAGACCCGACAGGGCTATAGACAATGAGCAGTTCTTC. It yields the protein CAIRPDRAIDNEQFF.

The V and J genes are TRBV6-1 and TRBJ2-7, with 9 bases identical to TRBD2. Germline CDR1 MNHNS, CDR2 SASEGT. CDR3 length: 15 amino acids. The ends lost 3 bases at V and 5 bases at J; junction bases unmatched: 8. CDR3 protein: CASSDTAGGLNEQYF. For the CDR3, the DNA is TGTGCCAGCAGTGATACGGCGGGGGGGCTTAACGAGCAGTACTTC.

The chain is built from TRBV7-3 and TRBJ2-5, with no clear D. CDR3 length equals 15 residues. V was pared by 0 bases and J by 4 bases, with 12 bases between. Germline CDR1 reads SGHTA; CDR2 reads FQGTGA. DNA of the CDR3: TGTGCCAGCAGCTTAACGGTAGCACCCAGAGAGACCCAGTACTTC. Its translation: CASSLTVAPRETQYF.

The rearrangement uses TRBV19 and TRBJ2-1, with TRBD2 matching 8 bases. The CDR3 has 16 residues. The V gene end was trimmed by 3 bases and the J gene end by 4 bases; junction bases not matched to a gene: 8. CDR1 LNHDA and CDR2 SQIVND come from the germline V gene (reference sequence). DNA of the CDR3: TGTGCCAGTAGTATCACTAGCGGTCTCATATACAATGAGCAGTTCTTC. Amino acids: CASSITSGLIYNEQFF.

This rearrangement joins TRBV6-1 to TRBJ1-5, with 11 bases aligning to TRBD1. V dropped 5 bases and J dropped 7; count of bases not matched to a gene: 7. In germline, CDR1 is MNHNS, CDR2 SASEGT. CDR3 length equals 15 residues. This chain's CDR3 is CASSWTGGQDQPQHF. CDR3 DNA sequence: TGTGCCAGCAGTTGGACAGGGGGCCAGGACCAGCCCCAGCATTTT.

The chain employs TRBV27 and TRBJ2-2; tentatively, D is TRBD2 (5 bases). Germline V gene sequence: CDR1 MNHEY, CDR2 SMNVEV (reference sequence). This CDR3 has 15 amino acids. V was cut by 5 bases and J by 7 bases, with 17 bases left in between. The CDR3 region is CASSTSSYGSGELFF. The CDR3 bases are TGTGCCAGCAGTACTTCTTCCTATGGGAGCGGGGAGCTGTTTTTT.

V and J are TRBV7-2 and TRBJ2-5; possibly TRBD2 for D (5 bases). The germline CDR1 and CDR2 sequences are SGHTA and FQGNSA. The CDR3 contains 12 residues. With 3 bases removed from V and 5 bases from J, the gap between germline ends came to 7 bases. The CDR3 sequence is CASSFERETQYF. CDR3 DNA: TGTGCCAGCAGCTTCGAGCGGGAGACCCAGTACTTC. Full variable domain (rest looked up from reference TRBV7-2 and TRBJ2-5): GAGVSQSPSNKVTEKGKDVELRCDPISGHTALYWYRQSLGQGLEFLIYFQGNSAPDKSGLPSDRFSAERTGGSVSTLTIQRTQQEDSAVYLCASSFERETQYFGPGTRLLVL.

This chain connects TRBV6-6 to TRBJ1-2; D is perhaps TRBD1 (6 bases). This CDR3 has 12 residues. Germline CDR1 MNHNY, CDR2 SVGAGI (reference sequence). V lost 7 bases, J lost 7 bases, and 13 bases lay in between. CDR3 residues: CASTKGVGGYTF. DNA for the CDR3: TGTGCCAGCACCAAGGGGGTCGGTGGCTACACCTTC.

The V gene is TRBV30, the J gene TRBJ2-3; 11 nucleotides match TRBD2. The CDR3 has 17 residues. V dropped 4 bases and J dropped 0; count of bases not matched to a gene: 9. The germline V gene has CDR1 GTSNPN and CDR2 SVGIG (reference sequence). CDR3 loop: CAWNLGTSGPSTDTQYF. CDR3 sequence (DNA): TGTGCCTGGAACCTCGGGACTAGCGGCCCTAGCACAGATACGCAGTATTTT.

This clone appeared a single time. Here the CDR3 reads CASSSLVGTSGTPFSSYNEQFF. The CDR3 DNA reads TGTGCCAGCAGTTCTTTAGTAGGGACTAGCGGGACCCCGTTCAGTTCCTACAATGAGCAGTTCTTC. V and J are TRBV27 and TRBJ2-1, with 13 bases matching TRBD2. V lost 4 bases, J lost 1 base, and 19 bases stayed unmatched. Germline CDR1 is MNHEY and CDR2 is SMNVEV (reference sequence). The CDR3 has 22 amino acids.

The J gene is TRBJ2-7, the V gene TRBV27; 8 bases agree with TRBD2. Per germline, CDR1 MNHEY and CDR2 SMNVEV (reference sequence). Trimming at V came to 6 bases and at J to 5 bases, leaving 6 bases not matched to a gene. There are 13 residues in the CDR3. The CDR3 sequence is CASSLAGWNEQYF. CDR3 DNA sequence: TGTGCCAGCAGCTTAGCGGGATGGAACGAGCAGTACTTC.

V is TRBV7-2 and J is TRBJ2-7; tentatively, D is TRBD1 or TRBD2 (5 bases each). The CDR3 runs 14 residues. Trimming left V 7 bases short and J 6 bases short, with 19 bases between. Germline values: CDR1 SGHTA, CDR2 FQGNSA. This chain's CDR3 is CASNFGAAGSEQYF. Here the CDR3 DNA reads TGTGCCAGCAACTTTGGGGCGGCAGGGAGCGAGCAGTACTTC.

The J gene is TRBJ2-7, the V gene TRBV15; TRBD2 might be the D (6 bases). The length of the CDR3 is 15 residues. Trimming cost V 0 bases and J 0 bases, with 9 bases left between them. The germline CDR1 and CDR2 sequences are LNHNV and YYDKDF (reference sequence). The CDR3 loop reads CATSREKGGSYEQYF. CDR3 nucleotide sequence: TGTGCCACCAGCAGAGAGAAGGGAGGCTCCTACGAGCAGTACTTC.

This rearrangement joins TRBV19 to TRBJ1-2, with 7 bases matching TRBD1. The length of the CDR3 is 15 residues. CDR1 is LNHDA and CDR2 is SQIVND in the germline V gene (reference sequence). Unmatched junction bases numbered 3, after V lost 0 bases and J lost 2 bases. The CDR3 DNA follows: TGTGCCAGTAGTATAGACAGGGACAGCAACTATGGCTACACCTTC. This gives the protein CASSIDRDSNYGYTF.

The chain couples TRBV30 to TRBJ1-5, with D perhaps matching TRBD1 (5 bases). Germline CDR1 and CDR2: GTSNPN and SVGIG (reference sequence). Deletions cut 2 bases from V and 4 bases from J, with 21 bases between. The CDR3 has 17 residues. The CDR3 region is CAWSLPPGRKGNQPQHF. For the CDR3, the DNA is TGTGCCTGGAGTCTCCCCCCGGGACGTAAGGGGAATCAGCCCCAGCATTTT. The full variable domain, completed using reference TRBV30 and TRBJ1-5, is SQTIHQWPATLVQPVGSPLSLECTVEGTSNPNLYWYRQAAGRGLQLLFYSVGIGQISSEVPQNLSASRPQDRQFILSSKKLLLSDSGFYLCAWSLPPGRKGNQPQHFGDGTRLSIL.

The V gene is TRBV2, the J gene TRBJ1-5; D unclear. The CDR3 extends over 14 amino acids. V shed 2 bases and J shed 7 bases, with 12 bases lying between them. Germline values: CDR1 SNHLY, CDR2 FYNNEI. For the CDR3, the DNA is TGTGCCAGCAGTGAACAACCAGGCTCCCAGCCCCAGCATTTT. As protein: CASSEQPGSQPQHF. Variable domain in full (rest from reference TRBV2 and TRBJ1-5): EPEVTQTPSHQVTQMGQEVILRCVPISNHLYFYWYRQILGQKVEFLVSFYNNEISEKSEIFDDQFSVERPDGSNFTLKIRSTKLEDSAMYFCASSEQPGSQPQHFGDGTRLSIL.

The gene calls are TRBV27 and TRBJ1-1, with no clear D. Germline CDR1 is MNHEY and CDR2 is SMNVEV (reference sequence). Trimming took off 0 bases at V and 4 bases at J, with 12 bases between the two ends. The CDR3 contains 15 residues. The DNA for the CDR3 is TGTGCCAGCAGTTTATCGTCCGTCCCTGGCACTGAAGCTTTCTTT. The encoded protein is CASSLSSVPGTEAFF.

The rearrangement links TRBV7-9 to TRBJ1-1; 7 nucleotides agree with TRBD1. The J segment lost 0 bases and the V segment lost 3 bases, leaving 1 base of the junction unmatched. The germline CDR1 and CDR2 sequences are SEHNR and FQNEAQ (reference sequence). This CDR3 has 14 residues. The CDR3 sequence is CASSLGQLNTEAFF. CDR3 nucleotide sequence: TGTGCCAGCAGCTTGGGACAGTTGAACACTGAAGCTTTCTTT. Complete variable domain (other parts from reference TRBV7-9 and TRBJ1-1): DTGVSQNPRHKITKRGQNVTFRCDPISEHNRLYWYRQTLGQGPEFLTYFQNEAQLEKSRLLSDRFSAERPKGSFSTLEIQRTEQGDSAMYLCASSLGQLNTEAFFGQGTRLTVV.

This chain uses TRBV2 with TRBJ2-1, with a tentative D call TRBD2 (5 bases). The ends were cut back, 2 bases at V and 8 bases at J, with 13 bases in the middle. The CDR3 sequence is 14 residues long. Per the germline V gene, CDR1 is SNHLY and CDR2 is FYNNEI. CDR3 loop: CASSELDAGYEQFF. CDR3 DNA: TGTGCCAGCAGTGAACTGGACGCGGGCTATGAGCAGTTCTTC.

This chain joins TRBV2 and TRBJ1-1; perhaps TRBD1 as D (6 bases). The CDR3 sequence is 13 residues long. The germline gives CDR1 SNHLY, CDR2 FYNNEI. The V and J ends lost 7 bases and 11 bases respectively, with 20 bases between them. CDR3 sequence reads: CASTRRGQNGAFF. The CDR3 DNA reads TGTGCCAGCACCCGGCGGGGGCAAAACGGGGCTTTCTTT.

This chain joins TRBV5-1 and TRBJ1-4, with a possible D match to TRBD1 (6 bases). Germline-derived CDR1 and CDR2 are SGHRS and YFSETQ. Trimming took off 5 bases at V and 5 bases at J, with 19 bases between the two ends. The length of the CDR3 is 16 residues. CDR3 sequence reads: CASRLRGELANEKLFF. The CDR3 DNA reads TGCGCCAGCAGACTCAGGGGCGAACTTGCCAATGAAAAACTGTTTTTT. The whole variable domain, remainder taken from reference TRBV5-1 and TRBJ1-4, is KAGVTQTPRYLIKTRGQQVTLSCSPISGHRSVSWYQQTPGQGLQFLFEYFSETQRNKGNFPGRFSGRQFSNSRSEMNVSTLELGDSALYLCASRLRGELANEKLFFGSGTQLSVL.